This T cell receptor (beta chain) emerged from a study of T cells in Graves' hyperthyroidism and ophthalmopathy. V was shortened by 2 bases and J by 3 bases, with 0 bases between the two germline ends. The CDR3 consists of 11 residues. The germline V gene encodes CDR1 SNHLY and CDR2 FYNNEI. This clonotype showed up many times. Using RNA transcripts as the source, TCR beta CDR3 regions were amplified. The study used the HTBI primer set for a first-round RT-PCR of the TCR CDR3. Each CDR3 protein is one row after TCRdb ran MiXCR on the multiplex PCR reads. The data show fewer than 450,000 distinct CDR3 sequences, more than 13% seen once.

The gene calls are TRBV2 and TRBJ2-3; D not certain. Input material: blood. The TCR comes from a middle-aged man with Graves' ophthalmopathy. In DNA, the CDR3 is TGTGCCAGCAGTGAAACAGATACGCAGTATTTT. Amino acid sequence: CASSETDTQYF.